The TCR beta chain under discussion was sequenced for a study of T cell repertoires in cytomegalovirus infection. Study in general: Matching HLA type, along with CMV infection, was indicated by public TCR beta signatures. Study conclusions and caveats: Individuals carrying CMV plus the relevant HLA were identified by cumulative frequency of public TCR beta families. HLA-C-restricted CMV clonotypes gave the most frequent clonotype in two of eight donors.

CDR3 length equals 14 residues. Germline values: CDR1 SQVTM, CDR2 ANQGSEA. Trimming took 7 bases from V and 2 from J; bases not matched to a gene: 8. This clonotype was picked up many times. Its antigen remains unidentified. TCRdb processed the reads anew with MiXCR; each CDR3 protein has one entry. The sample has 110,000 or so distinct CDR3 sequences; about 30% are singletons. The source material was CD8+ T cells from cultured PBMCs, sampled from culture after CMV antigen stimulation. J is TRBJ2-3 and V is TRBV29-1; 8 bases map to TRBD1. The receptor comes from a human donor in good health (CMV status not recorded). Some clones in this sample may be carry-over from other donors' samples. In DNA form, the CDR3 reads TGCAGCGGTACAGGGGGTGAGGTCACAGATACGCAGTATTTT. This sequence encodes CSGTGGEVTDTQYF.